The 5 T cell receptor beta chains below were found in one sample sequenced in a study of blood T cells in healthy people across ages. A second PCR, run for about 6 to 12 cycles, used a sample-barcoded 5' primer plus a J-beta primer mix. In TCRdb, the 5' RACE reads were re-called with MiXCR into one record per CDR3 protein. Of hundreds of thousands of distinct CDR3 sequences detected, more than 45% appear once; the ten largest clones hold approximately 23%. Sequencing used blood. The source of these receptors is a young man in good health.

The chain uses TRBV29-1 and TRBJ1-1, with D perhaps matching TRBD1 (5 bases). Trimming took off 7 bases at V and 0 bases at J, with 12 bases between the two ends. Germline loops: CDR1 SQVTM, CDR2 ANQGSEA. The CDR3 is 13 residues long. CDR3 in DNA: TGCAGCGCCACCGGGACGGTGAACACTGAAGCTTTCTTT. Its translation is CSATGTVNTEAFF.

The chain recombines TRBV29-1 with TRBJ2-1; D is uncertain. CDR3 length equals 11 residues. V was trimmed by 3 bases and J by 8 bases, leaving 8 bases between them. The germline V gene encodes CDR1 SQVTM and CDR2 ANQGSEA. In DNA form, the CDR3 reads TGCAGCGTTGATCGGCCGCATGAGCAGTTCTTC. This codes for CSVDRPHEQFF.

This sequence joins TRBV4-2 and TRBJ1-1, with D maybe TRBD1 (6 bases). Germline V gives CDR1 LGHNA, CDR2 YNFKEQ. The CDR3 runs to 12 residues. The V end was cut by 5 bases, the J end by 5 bases, with 9 bases between. This CDR3 reads CASSSGTTEAFF. In DNA, the CDR3 is TGTGCCAGCAGCTCAGGGACAACTGAAGCTTTCTTT.

This clonotype was picked up a small number of times. The chain is built from TRBV11-2 and TRBJ2-3; no clear D gene. The CDR3 covers 13 residues. Trimming pared 4 bases from V and 6 bases from J, leaving 11 bases between. Germline V gene sequence: CDR1 SGHAT, CDR2 FQNNGV. The CDR3 loop is CASSSLMRDTQYF. CDR3 nucleotide sequence: TGTGCCAGCAGCTCCCTCATGAGGGATACGCAGTATTTT. Drawing the rest from reference TRBV11-2 and TRBJ2-3, the complete variable domain is EAGVAQSPRYKIIEKRQSVAFWCNPISGHATLYWYQQILGQGPKLLIQFQNNGVVDDSQLPKDRFSAERLKGVDSTLKIQPAKLEDSAVYLCASSSLMRDTQYFGPGTRLTVL.

The chain combines TRBV20-1 with TRBJ2-1; D not resolved. The V and J ends lost 7 bases and 2 bases respectively, with 6 bases between them. Germline-derived CDR1 and CDR2 are DFQATT and SNEGSKA (reference sequence). The CDR3 contains 11 residues. CDR3: CSELAYNEQFF. As DNA, the CDR3 is TGCAGTGAGCTAGCCTACAATGAGCAGTTCTTC.